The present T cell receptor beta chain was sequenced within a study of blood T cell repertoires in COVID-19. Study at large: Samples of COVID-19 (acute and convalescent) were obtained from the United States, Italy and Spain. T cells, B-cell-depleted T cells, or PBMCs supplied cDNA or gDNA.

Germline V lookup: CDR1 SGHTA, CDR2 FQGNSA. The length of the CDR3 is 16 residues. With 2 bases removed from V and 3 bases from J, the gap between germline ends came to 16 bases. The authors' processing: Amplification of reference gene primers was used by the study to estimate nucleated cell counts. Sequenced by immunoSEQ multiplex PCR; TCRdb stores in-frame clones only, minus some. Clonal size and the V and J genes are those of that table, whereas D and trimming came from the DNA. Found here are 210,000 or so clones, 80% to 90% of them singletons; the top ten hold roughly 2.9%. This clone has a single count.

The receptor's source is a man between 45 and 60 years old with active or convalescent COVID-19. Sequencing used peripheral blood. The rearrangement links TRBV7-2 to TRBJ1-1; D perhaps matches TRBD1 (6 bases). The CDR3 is CASSLRGRVGYTEAFF. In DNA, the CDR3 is TGTGCCAGCAGCTTAAGGGGGAGGGTGGGGTACACTGAAGCTTTCTTT.